Here is one T cell receptor beta chain with its context. Its antigen is still unknown. There are no base qualities to consult, and no much larger clone falls within one base. The data stem from a study of T cell responses to AZD1222 COVID-19 vaccine (dated by TCRdb to the early 2020s). With regard to the full study: Because spike-specific TCR depth and breadth did not differ between the two schedules, AZD1222 recipients who got a second dose at roughly 4 weeks were pooled with those who got a second dose at roughly 12 weeks. A total of approximately 250 trial participants underwent TCR sequencing, of whom more than 200 had received two doses of AZD1222 and 26 had received two doses of the MenACWY control vaccine. Trial participants were enrolled by age into subgroups of 18-55, 56-69 and 70-plus years, and roughly 160, 29 and 62 TCR-sequenced participants, respectively, were included in these subgroups.

The time point label corresponds to: baseline before first vaccination. Samples from vaccinated people were obtained from the UK trials COV001 and COV002, which included a single-blind randomized controlled phase 2/3 trial of AZD1222 (ChAdOx1 nCoV-19) in healthy adults. For TCRbeta chain sequencing, PBMC samples were collected from trial participants at day 0 and at day 28 after the second dose. Study-level results and caveats: Only 5 to 7 AZD1222 recipients were SARS-CoV-2 seropositive at baseline, limiting conclusions about previously exposed vaccinees. Because no day 14 peak-response samples were available, the repertoires could be characterized only after the peak T cell response. Reportedly, close to half of the unique spike-specific TCRs recognized epitopes lying outside the regions that are mutated in the B.1.351 and B.1.1.7 variants. Participants were mostly white British and included more females than males, and it was suggested by the authors that clonal diversity may have been underestimated. In the small 56-69-year group, the increase in depth fell short of significance, most likely because of low power. A significant rise in spike-specific TCR breadth and depth was observed after two AZD1222 doses relative to day 0 and relative to MenACWY recipients. The whole spike protein was spanned by vaccine-associated CD4 TCRs, and dominant responses were seen in regions 160-218 and 743-854.

The CDR3 regions of human TCRbeta chains were analyzed by immunosequencing. The paper's processing steps were these. Repertoire TCRs were checked for matches against a reference library of SARS-CoV-2-specific TCRs that had been generated using the MIRA antigen-specificity platform. Breadth was defined as the fraction of unique TCRs that were SARS-CoV-2-associated. Depth was defined as the fraction of total T cells that were SARS-CoV-2-associated. Using the MIRA data, each spike-specific TCR was mapped to the spike region that the TCR reacts to and placed in a CD4 or CD8 class. Log10-transformed breadth and depth values were compared by one-way ANOVA with Sidak's multiple comparisons tests. TCRdb re-hosts the immuneACCESS table, in-frame sequences only. Its copies lack some clones; in the studies checked, an unresolved V gene accounts for under half of them, and the cause for the rest is not known. V, J and clone size are those of that table, while D and trimming were read from the DNA. Here the sample has 100,000 to 150,000 clones; approximately 90% occur a single time. The ten largest clones take up 6.9% of the sample.

Trimming removed 5 bases from V and 6 bases from J, leaving 17 bases between the germline ends. Including cysteine and phenylalanine, the CDR3 has 15 amino acids. Only CDR3 DNA is held: 45 bases, read in frame from base 1. From a lookup of the germline V gene, CDR1 and CDR2 are SGHAT and FQNNGV. The sequencing here drew on peripheral blood, taken on day 0 of AZD1222 vaccination. This TCR was recovered from an adult in good health. This chain joins TRBV11-2 to TRBJ1-5, and the D gene may be TRBD1, 6 bases matching. The base sequence is TGTGCCAGCAGCCTACAATTGGGGGGCGGTCAGCCCCAGCATTTT. Translated, it gives CASSLQLGGGQPQHF.